A single count supports the clone carrying this T cell receptor (beta chain). The donors, all healthy, were Caucasians living in Russia, aged about 6 to 95. Extraction of total RNA produced a minimum of 5.5 micrograms from each sample. The sample is drawn from a study of blood T cells in healthy people across ages. The germline CDR1 and CDR2 sequences are LGHNA and YNFKEQ. The CDR3 runs 16 residues. V shed 0 bases and J 9 bases; nucleotides not matched to a gene: 7. Then a second PCR, running roughly 7 to 11 cycles, was carried out with a sample-barcoded 5' primer and a J-beta primer mix. One entry per CDR3 protein, called by TCRdb with MiXCR from the 5' RACE reads. Among roughly 2 million distinct CDR3 sequences, roughly 50% were seen once, and the ten largest hold less than 2.5%.

The TCR sequence derives from a woman aged 35 to 49 in good health. Material: blood. J is TRBJ2-1 and V is TRBV4-2, with 11 positions matching TRBD2. The CDR3 protein is CASSQDGTSGGFEQFF. As DNA, the CDR3 is TGTGCCAGCAGCCAAGACGGAACTAGCGGGGGATTTGAGCAGTTCTTC.